This T cell receptor beta chain comes out of a study of glioma-infiltrating T cells. The CDR3 consists of 13 residues. In germline, CDR1 is DFQATT, CDR2 SNEGSKA (reference sequence). The V and J ends lost 0 bases and 7 bases respectively, with 10 bases between them. Amplification of TCR alpha and beta CDR3 regions from RNA used iRepertoire nested multiplex PCR. TCRdb analysed the multiplex PCR reads with MiXCR anew, one entry per CDR3 protein. The sample holds some 150,000 distinct CDR3 sequences; 30% to 40% are singletons and the top ten take more than 15%. This rearrangement joins TRBV20-1 to TRBJ1-5; D call uncertain. The receptor was derived from a human donor with low-grade glioma or glioblastoma, undergoing nonglioma brain surgery, or in good health (not recorded which). The source material was glioma tissue, nonneoplastic brain tissue, or PBMCs (not recorded which). This CDR3 is CSARDFRGQPQHF. DNA of the CDR3: TGCAGTGCTAGAGATTTCCGCGGGCAGCCCCAGCATTTT.